The TCR beta chain under discussion was sequenced for a study of response to subunit inactivated influenza vaccine. MiXCR was run by TCRdb on the RT-PCR reads, yielding one entry per CDR3 protein. Of under 850,000 distinct CDR3 sequences in the sample, less than 20% are singletons; the top ten hold about a tenth. This receptor was obtained from a man in his forties or fifties who received an inactivated influenza vaccine. The input for sequencing was PBMCs from blood, taken roughly 5 days after vaccination.

CDR3 sequence (DNA): TGCAGTGCTGATAGTAGGGCGGGGCGAGATACGCAGTATTTT. It translates to CSADSRAGRDTQYF. This chain joins TRBV20-1 and TRBJ2-3; a possible D gene is TRBD2 (6 bases). V was cut by 5 bases and J by 5 bases, with 17 bases left in between. The CDR3 loop spans 14 amino acids. Per the germline V gene, CDR1 is DFQATT and CDR2 is SNEGSKA (reference sequence).